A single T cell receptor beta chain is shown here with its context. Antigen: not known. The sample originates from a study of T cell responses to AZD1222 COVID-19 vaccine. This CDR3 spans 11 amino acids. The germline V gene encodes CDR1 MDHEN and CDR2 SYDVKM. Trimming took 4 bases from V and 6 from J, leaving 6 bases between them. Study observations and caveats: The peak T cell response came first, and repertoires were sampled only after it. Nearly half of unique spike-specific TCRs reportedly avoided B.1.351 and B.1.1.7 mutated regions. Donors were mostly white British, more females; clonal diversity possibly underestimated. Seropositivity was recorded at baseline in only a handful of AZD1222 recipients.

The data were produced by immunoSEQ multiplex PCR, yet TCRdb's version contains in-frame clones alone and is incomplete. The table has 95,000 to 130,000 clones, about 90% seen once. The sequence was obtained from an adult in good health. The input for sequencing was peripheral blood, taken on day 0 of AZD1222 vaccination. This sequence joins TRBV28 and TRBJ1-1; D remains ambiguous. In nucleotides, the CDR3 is TGTGCCAGCAGTTCCCCCGCTGAAGCTTTCTTT. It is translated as CASSSPAEAFF.